These 7 T cell receptor beta chains share one sample of origin, sequenced in a study of shared clonotypes between healthy human individuals. Terminally differentiated effector memory CD45RA+ cells were excluded by CCR7 positive selection of CD45RO-negative cells. Measured with immunoSEQ multiplex PCR; TCRdb has only the in-frame clones, and not every one. The sample carries approximately 720,000 clones, 90% to 95% recorded once. Material for sequencing was naive CD8+ T cells sorted from blood. These receptors were obtained from a man aged 25 to 40 in good health.

The chain recombines TRBV7-9 with TRBJ2-2; a weak D match, TRBD2 (6 bases). Trimming pared 1 base from V and 4 bases from J, leaving 10 bases between. Germline lookup yields CDR1 SEHNR and CDR2 FQNEAQ (reference sequence). The CDR3 is made up of 15 amino acids. CDR3 region: CASSLGGRSTGELFF. CDR3 coding DNA: TGTGCCAGCAGCTTAGGAGGGAGGAGCACCGGGGAGCTGTTTTTT.

The chain recombines TRBV4-1 with TRBJ2-5; no definite D call. The germline V gene has CDR1 MGHRA and CDR2 YSYEKL. V lost 5 bases and J 2 bases, leaving 12 bases between the germline ends. The CDR3 loop spans 14 amino acids. DNA for the CDR3: TGCGCCAGCAGCAGGGATGAGGTACAAGAGACCCAGTACTTC. Translation gives CASSRDEVQETQYF.

This CDR3 reads CASSRQDNEQYF. The CDR3 DNA follows: TGTGCCAGCAGCCGACAGGATAACGAGCAGTACTTC. The V gene is TRBV16, the J gene TRBJ2-7, with D maybe TRBD1 (6 bases). CDR3 size: 12 residues. Trimming took 4 bases from V and 5 from J, leaving 9 bases between them. CDR1 KGHSY and CDR2 FQNENV come from the germline V gene. The whole variable domain, remainder taken from reference TRBV16 and TRBJ2-7, is GEEVAQTPKHLVRGEGQKAKLYCAPIKGHSYVFWYQQVLKNEFKFLISFQNENVFDETGMPKERFSAKCLPNSPCSLEIQATKLEDSAVYFCASSRQDNEQYFGPGTRLTVT.

This chain uses TRBV27 with TRBJ2-7, with a possible D match to TRBD1 (6 bases). Per germline, CDR1 MNHEY and CDR2 SMNVEV (reference sequence). CDR3 size: 16 residues. Trimming took off 4 bases at V and 2 bases at J, with 18 bases between the two ends. This CDR3 is CASSSLGAMATYEQYF. The CDR3 DNA sequence: TGTGCCAGCAGTTCTCTGGGGGCAATGGCGACCTACGAGCAGTACTTC.

The chain couples TRBV7-6 to TRBJ2-7, with 7 bases identical to TRBD2. V was clipped by 4 bases and J by 0 bases; unmatched bases: 9. Germline assignment: CDR1 SGHVS and CDR2 FNYEAQ. This CDR3 spans 16 amino acids. CDR3 loop: CASSSRTRGLSYEQYF. Written as DNA, the CDR3 is TGTGCCAGCAGCTCGCGGACTAGAGGGCTCTCCTACGAGCAGTACTTC.

CDR3 sequence: CASSEPYQPQHF. The CDR3 DNA is TGCGCCAGCAGTGAGCCCTATCAGCCCCAGCATTTT. The chain carries TRBV10-2 and TRBJ1-5; D remains ambiguous. The CDR3 consists of 12 residues. Trimming cost V 2 bases and J 5 bases, with 4 bases left between them. The germline CDR1 and CDR2 sequences are WSHSY and SAAADI.

In its sample, this clone was seen once. V gene TRBV7-9 combines with J gene TRBJ2-7, with TRBD1 identical over 9 bases. Per the germline V gene, CDR1 is SEHNR and CDR2 is FQNEAQ (reference sequence). This CDR3 region has 17 residues. V was clipped by 2 bases and J by 1 base; unmatched bases: 9. The CDR3 reads CASSLTYRQGESYEQYF. CDR3 DNA sequence: TGTGCCAGCAGCTTAACATACCGACAGGGGGAGTCCTACGAGCAGTACTTC.